Following are 31 T cell receptor beta chains from one sample sequenced in a study of T-cell memory formation after mild COVID-19. MiXCR was run by TCRdb on the 5' RACE reads, yielding one entry per CDR3 protein. The data hold roughly 250,000 distinct CDR3 sequences, with 16% observed a single time. Sequenced sample: PBMCs or a T cell subset sorted from them (not recorded which). Source of these receptors: a man aged 18-30 years who had mild COVID-19 (a few samples of this study predate the infection). Cell type and time point are not known.

Many counts were recorded for this clonotype. V gene TRBV7-9 combines with J gene TRBJ1-5; no clear D gene. This CDR3 has 15 residues. V lost 5 bases and J lost 7, with 18 bases in between. The germline V gene has CDR1 SEHNR and CDR2 FQNEAQ (reference sequence). The CDR3 spells CASSRSPDPGQPQHF. As DNA, the CDR3 is TGTGCCAGCAGCCGGTCCCCGGACCCGGGGCAGCCCCAGCATTTT.

The table lists this clonotype with many counts. The gene calls are TRBV7-2 and TRBJ1-1; D is ambiguous. Per the germline V gene, CDR1 is SGHTA and CDR2 is FQGNSA. This CDR3 is 16 amino acids long. With 1 base removed from V and 0 bases from J, the gap between germline ends came to 12 bases. The DNA for the CDR3 is TGTGCCAGCAGCTTAGGAGGACTCCTCTTGAACACTGAAGCTTTCTTT. The encoded protein is CASSLGGLLLNTEAFF.

This clonotype was found a few times. The J gene is TRBJ1-4, the V gene TRBV4-1; D may be TRBD1 (5 bases). This CDR3 has 15 residues. CDR1 is MGHRA, CDR2 YSYEKL, per germline. The germline V and J ends were trimmed by 4 bases and 7 bases, with 16 bases remaining between them. The CDR3 region is CASSPVGTLREKLFF. In DNA, the CDR3 is TGCGCCAGCAGCCCGGTCGGGACGCTCCGTGAAAAACTGTTTTTT.

The genes are TRBV5-1 and TRBJ1-6, with 7 bases matching TRBD1. There are 13 residues in the CDR3. Per germline, CDR1 SGHRS and CDR2 YFSETQ. J lost 10 bases, V lost 2 bases, and 3 bases had no gene match. The CDR3 nucleotides read TGCGCCAGCAGCTTCGACAGGGAGTCACCCCTCCACTTT. This codes for CASSFDRESPLHF. Using reference TRBV5-1 and TRBJ1-6 for the parts outside the CDR3, the full variable domain is KAGVTQTPRYLIKTRGQQVTLSCSPISGHRSVSWYQQTPGQGLQFLFEYFSETQRNKGNFPGRFSGRQFSNSRSEMNVSTLELGDSALYLCASSFDRESPLHFGNGTRLTVT.

The chain has TRBV6-1 and TRBJ2-7; TRBD1 matches at 7 bases. The length of the CDR3 is 15 residues. V gave up 6 bases and J gave up 3 bases; unmatched junction bases: 11. Per the germline V gene, CDR1 is MNHNS and CDR2 is SASEGT. Here the CDR3 reads CASRVTGDIFYEQYV. The CDR3 DNA reads TGTGCCAGCAGAGTTACAGGGGACATTTTCTACGAGCAGTACGTC.

This clonotype was counted only a few times. This rearrangement joins TRBV6-5 to TRBJ1-5; TRBD1 matches 7 bases. The CDR3 is 15 residues long. The V segment lost 0 bases and the J segment 6 bases; nucleotides outside the gene matches: 5. Germline V gene lookup returns CDR1 MNHEY and CDR2 SVGAGI. The CDR3 loop reads CASSYSTGLGQPQHF. In nucleotides, the CDR3 is TGTGCCAGCAGTTACTCGACAGGGCTTGGTCAGCCCCAGCATTTT.

The chain combines TRBV20-1 with TRBJ1-2; 11 bases are shared with TRBD1. Germline V lookup: CDR1 DFQATT, CDR2 SNEGSKA (reference sequence). The CDR3 is 16 residues long. V lost 6 bases and J lost 5; bases outside the gene matches: 14. Here the CDR3 DNA reads TGCAGTGCCAACTACCGGGGGACAGGGGGAAGTTATGGCTACACCTTC. Protein sequence: CSANYRGTGGSYGYTF.

This clonotype was counted a few times. The chain recombines TRBV6-5 with TRBJ2-7, with 8 nucleotides matching TRBD1. V was clipped by 2 bases and J by 5 bases; unmatched bases: 11. Germline assignment: CDR1 MNHEY and CDR2 SVGAGI. The CDR3 length is 16 residues. The CDR3 DNA follows: TGTGCCAGCAGTTACCTCCCCGGGGCAGGGGGCCACGAGCAGTACTTC. Translating it yields CASSYLPGAGGHEQYF.

The chain carries TRBV21-1 and TRBJ2-7; TRBD1 is the table's D call, not checked against the DNA. TRBV21-1 is a pseudogene locus. The CDR3 sequence is 11 residues long. The CDR3 nucleotides are TGTGCCAGAAGGCCCGGCTACGAGCAGTACGTC. It specifies CARRPGYEQYV.

The V call is TRBV4-3, the J call TRBJ2-2, with D tentatively TRBD2 (5 bases). From germline, CDR1 is LGHNA and CDR2 YSLEER. Trimming left V 0 bases short and J 3 bases short, with 5 bases between. This CDR3 comprises 14 residues. The CDR3 loop reads CASSQDGDTGELFF. The CDR3 bases are TGCGCCAGCAGCCAAGACGGGGACACCGGGGAGCTGTTTTTT.

This clonotype came up many times. The V gene is TRBV6-1, the J gene TRBJ2-7; TRBD2 agrees at 8 bases. The germline V gene has CDR1 MNHNS and CDR2 SASEGT. The junction had 7 bases not matched to a gene; V was cut back by 4 bases and J by 2 bases. The CDR3 is made up of 15 amino acids. The CDR3 is CASSASGGGPYEQYV. CDR3 DNA sequence: TGTGCCAGCAGTGCGTCCGGCGGGGGGCCCTACGAGCAGTACGTC.

V gene TRBV5-5 combines with J gene TRBJ1-4; TRBD1 matches 8 bases. V lost 6 bases and J lost 8; bases outside the gene matches: 9. There are 14 residues in the CDR3. The V gene's germline CDR1 is SGHKS and CDR2 YYEKEE (reference sequence). CDR3 amino acids: CASNLQGAGEKLFF. As DNA, the CDR3 is TGTGCCAGCAACCTTCAGGGGGCAGGAGAAAAACTGTTTTTT.

The genes are TRBV18 and TRBJ1-2; perhaps TRBD1 as D (6 bases). Germline V gives CDR1 KGHSH, CDR2 LQKENI. Trimming took 3 bases from V and 4 from J, leaving 24 bases between them. This CDR3 is built from 18 residues. Here the CDR3 reads CASSPSLLQGTVGYGYTF. DNA of the CDR3: TGTGCCAGCTCACCCTCACTGCTTCAGGGGACCGTTGGCTATGGCTACACCTTC.

This chain joins TRBV12-3 or TRBV12-4 and TRBJ1-5; perhaps TRBD1 as D (5 bases). The CDR3 is 13 residues long. V gave up 5 bases and J gave up 3 bases, with 8 bases separating them. CDR3 residues: CASSVRDNQPQHF. As DNA, the CDR3 is TGTGCCAGCAGTGTCAGGGACAATCAGCCCCAGCATTTT.

This clonotype was recorded many times. This chain joins TRBV7-9 and TRBJ2-6; tentative D call: TRBD1 (5 bases). Trimming pared 2 bases from V and 0 bases from J, leaving 23 bases between. The CDR3 spans 21 residues. CDR1 SEHNR and CDR2 FQNEAQ come from the germline V gene (reference sequence). DNA for the CDR3: TGTGCCAGCAGCTTAAGGCGGATAAGGGGCCCCCTTTACTCTGGGGCCAACGTCCTGACTTTC. It specifies CASSLRRIRGPLYSGANVLTF.

The rearrangement joins TRBV7-3 to TRBJ2-5, with 12 bases lining up with TRBD2. V trimming: 5 bases; J trimming: 2 bases; junction bases outside the gene matches: 3. Germline values: CDR1 SGHTA, CDR2 FQGTGA. There are 15 residues in the CDR3. The CDR3: CASSNLAGGQETQYF. DNA of the CDR3: TGTGCCAGCAGCAACCTAGCGGGGGGGCAAGAGACCCAGTACTTC.

The chain has TRBV29-1 and TRBJ1-1, with a weak D call TRBD1 (6 bases). CDR1 and CDR2 (germline): SQVTM, ANQGSEA. The V gene lost 7 bases and the J gene lost 6 bases, with 18 bases spanning the gap. CDR3 length equals 13 residues. As DNA, the CDR3 is TGCAGCGCCGACAGGCAAGCTTCAGCTGAAGCTTTCTTT. This sequence encodes CSADRQASAEAFF.

This clonotype appeared a single time. V gene TRBV6-5 combines with J gene TRBJ2-6, with a weak D call TRBD1 (5 bases). Per the germline V gene, CDR1 is MNHEY and CDR2 is SVGAGI. The CDR3 covers 15 residues. Trimming removed 7 bases from V and 1 base from J, with 11 bases in between. The DNA for the CDR3 is TGTGCCAGCATGAGTGGGGCTTCTGGGGCCAACGTCCTGACTTTC. Translating gives CASMSGASGANVLTF.

The V and J genes are TRBV5-1 and TRBJ2-3; TRBD1 matches 8 bases. Germline CDR1 SGHRS, CDR2 YFSETQ. V lost 5 bases, J lost 4 bases, and 6 bases stayed unmatched. The CDR3 consists of 14 residues. The CDR3 is CASRSGGESDTQYF. The CDR3 DNA sequence: TGCGCCAGCAGGTCAGGGGGCGAATCAGATACGCAGTATTTT.

This chain links TRBV2 with TRBJ1-5, with 8 positions matching TRBD1. This CDR3 region has 14 residues. The V segment lost 4 bases and the J segment 7 bases; nucleotides outside the gene matches: 6. Germline CDR1 is SNHLY and CDR2 is FYNNEI. CDR3 nucleotide sequence: TGTGCCAGCAGTGGTCAGGGGGCTGGGCAGCCCCAGCATTTT. This translates into CASSGQGAGQPQHF.

This clonotype was seen a handful of times. V gene TRBV5-1 combines with J gene TRBJ2-5, with D unresolved. V lost 2 bases, J lost 5 bases, and 10 bases lay in between. The CDR3 runs to 13 residues. Germline V gene lookup returns CDR1 SGHRS and CDR2 YFSETQ. The DNA for the CDR3 is TGCGCCAGCAGCTTCTCCTCCCGGGAGACCCAGTACTTC. Translated: CASSFSSRETQYF.

This clonotype was found a few times. This chain joins TRBV20-1 and TRBJ1-1; a weak D match, TRBD1 (5 bases). Germline CDR1 reads DFQATT; CDR2 reads SNEGSKA (reference sequence). Trimming pared 5 bases from V and 4 bases from J, leaving 17 bases between. The CDR3 extends over 14 amino acids. The CDR3 DNA reads TGCAGTGCTCCACGGGGCAGAGGCGGCACTGAAGCTTTCTTT. Encoded protein: CSAPRGRGGTEAFF.

This rearrangement joins TRBV12-3 or TRBV12-4 to TRBJ2-3, with 7 nucleotides matching TRBD2. The CDR3 has 12 residues. V gave up 3 bases and J gave up 10 bases; unmatched junction bases: 4. The CDR3 DNA reads as TGTGCCAGCAGTTTGGTGCGGGGGTCGCAGTATTTT. Amino acid sequence: CASSLVRGSQYF.

Only a few counts were recorded for this clonotype. The chain couples TRBV7-2 to TRBJ1-6, with D unclear. V lost 6 bases, J lost 9 bases, and 12 bases lay in between. The germline CDR1 and CDR2 sequences are SGHTA and FQGNSA. This CDR3 comprises 13 residues. CDR3 bases: TGTGCCAGCAGTCAAATGTCAACTTCACCCCTCCACTTT. Amino acids: CASSQMSTSPLHF.

This clonotype showed up just a few times. V usage is TRBV9 and J usage is TRBJ1-5, with 7 bases aligning to TRBD1. This CDR3 is built from 13 residues. With 3 bases clipped from V and 6 bases from J, the junction kept 3 bases outside the gene matches. Germline-derived CDR1 and CDR2 are SGDLS and YYNGEE. In DNA, the CDR3 is TGTGCCAGCAGCGATACAGGGGTTCAGCCCCAGCATTTT. Protein: CASSDTGVQPQHF.

CDR3 residues: CASSVSGGSYEQYF. The CDR3 nucleotides are TGTGCCAGCAGTGTTTCAGGGGGAAGCTACGAGCAGTACTTC. The chain combines TRBV6-5 with TRBJ2-7; 7 bases match TRBD1. Germline V gives CDR1 MNHEY, CDR2 SVGAGI. The length of the CDR3 is 14 residues. V gave up 5 bases and J gave up 3 bases; unmatched junction bases: 7.

In its sample, this clonotype was seen many times. The J gene is TRBJ2-1, the V gene TRBV11-2, with D perhaps TRBD2 (6 bases). CDR3 length equals 16 residues. Germline loops: CDR1 SGHAT, CDR2 FQNNGV. V dropped 3 bases and J dropped 7 bases, with 19 bases sitting between them. The CDR3 sequence is CASSFGRGPEVNEQFF. DNA for the CDR3: TGTGCCAGCAGCTTCGGGCGGGGACCCGAAGTTAATGAGCAGTTCTTC.

J is TRBJ1-1 and V is TRBV20-1; TRBD1 might be the D (6 bases). V lost 3 bases to trimming and J lost 1 base, with 18 bases between them. There are 16 residues in the CDR3. The germline gives CDR1 DFQATT, CDR2 SNEGSKA (reference sequence). CDR3 DNA: TGCAGTGCTAGCGGAGTCCCGGGACACAAGAACACTGAAGCTTTCTTT. This gives the protein CSASGVPGHKNTEAFF.

This clonotype was detected only a few times. One junction end disagrees with the germline gene, perhaps due to a read error. The chain uses TRBV7-2 and TRBJ1-2; no reliable D call. This CDR3 comprises 12 residues. Germline loops: CDR1 SGHTA, CDR2 FQGNSA. In nucleotides, the CDR3 is TGTGCCAGTAGCTTGGATAACCATGGCTACACCTTC. It is translated as CASSLDNHGYTF. The full variable domain, its missing parts supplied by reference TRBV7-2 and TRBJ1-2, is GAGVSQSPSNKVTEKGKDVELRCDPISGHTALYWYRQSLGQGLEFLIYFQGNSAPDKSGLPSDRFSAERTGGSVSTLTIQRTQQEDSAVYLCASSLDNHGYTFGSGTRLTVV.

The table lists this clonotype with many counts. The rearrangement links TRBV5-1 to TRBJ2-2; D uncertain. Trimming pared 6 bases from V and 1 base from J, leaving 4 bases between. The CDR3 is 12 amino acids. The germline V gene has CDR1 SGHRS and CDR2 YFSETQ. The CDR3 sequence is CASTQNTGELFF. In nucleotides, the CDR3 is TGCGCCAGCACCCAGAACACCGGGGAGCTGTTTTTT.

This clonotype occurred a few times. J is TRBJ1-6 and V is TRBV10-3; tentatively, D is TRBD1 (5 bases). V gave up 3 bases and J gave up 6 bases, with 12 bases separating them. Germline loops: CDR1 ENHRY, CDR2 SYGVKD. This CDR3 comprises 15 residues. CDR3: CAISEEGRANSPLHF. The CDR3 DNA sequence: TGTGCCATCAGTGAAGAAGGCAGGGCTAATTCACCCCTCCACTTT.